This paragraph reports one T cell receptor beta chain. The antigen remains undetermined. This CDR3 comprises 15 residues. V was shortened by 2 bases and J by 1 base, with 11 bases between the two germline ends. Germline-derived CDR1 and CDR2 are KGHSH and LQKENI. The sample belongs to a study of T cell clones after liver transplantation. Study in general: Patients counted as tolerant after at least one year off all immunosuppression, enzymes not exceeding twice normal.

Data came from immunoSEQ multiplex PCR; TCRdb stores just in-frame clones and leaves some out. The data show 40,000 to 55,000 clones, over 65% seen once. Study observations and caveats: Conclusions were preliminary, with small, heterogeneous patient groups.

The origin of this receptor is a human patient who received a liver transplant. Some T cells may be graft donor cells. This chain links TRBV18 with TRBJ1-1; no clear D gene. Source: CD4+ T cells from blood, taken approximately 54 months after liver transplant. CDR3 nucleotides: TGTGCCAGCTCACCAGGGGAGGGAAGGAACACTGAAGCTTTCTTT. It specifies CASSPGEGRNTEAFF.